This record covers a single T cell receptor (beta chain). The source of the sample is a study of Ad26.COV2.S vaccination and SARS-CoV-2 variants. Indicated treatment: approximately 18 received Ad26.COV2.S at low or high dose, single or two shots; a few received placebo; per-sample allocation not given. Specimen acquisition occurred on day 63 following the initial vaccine or placebo injection. Ad26.COV2.S expressed prefusion-stabilized spike from the original Wuhan strain. CDR1 is LGHDT and CDR2 is YNNKEL in the germline V gene (reference sequence). The CDR3 is 17 amino acids. Trimming took 1 base from V and 2 from J; bases not matched to a gene: 8. The assay was immunoSEQ multiplex PCR, and TCRdb's table has in-frame clones only and misses some. The repertoire has 300,000 to 450,000 clones, approximately 84% of them found once; the top ten carry roughly 3.3%.

The receptor comes from a person aged 18 to 65 who received the Ad26.COV2.S COVID-19 vaccine or a placebo. The J gene is TRBJ2-7, the V gene TRBV3-1 (or the pseudogene TRBV3-2), with 10 bases fitting TRBD2. This specimen was peripheral blood, taken in a trial of Ad26.COV2.S vaccine versus placebo. The CDR3 region is CASSQGYLAGETYEQYF. Here the CDR3 DNA reads TGTGCCAGCAGCCAAGGGTACCTAGCGGGAGAGACCTACGAGCAGTACTTC.